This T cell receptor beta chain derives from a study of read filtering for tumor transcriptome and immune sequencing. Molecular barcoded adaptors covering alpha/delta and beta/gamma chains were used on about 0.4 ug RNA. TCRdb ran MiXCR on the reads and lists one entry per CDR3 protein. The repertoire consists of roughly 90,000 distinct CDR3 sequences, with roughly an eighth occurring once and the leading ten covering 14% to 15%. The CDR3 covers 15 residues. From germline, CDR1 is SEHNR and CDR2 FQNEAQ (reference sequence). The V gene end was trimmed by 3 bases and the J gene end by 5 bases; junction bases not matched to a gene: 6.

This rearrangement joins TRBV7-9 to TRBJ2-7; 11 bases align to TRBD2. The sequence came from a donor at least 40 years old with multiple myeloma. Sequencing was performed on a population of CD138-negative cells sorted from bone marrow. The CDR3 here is CASSFTSGGRDEQYF. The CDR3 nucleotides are TGTGCCAGCAGCTTTACTAGCGGGGGTCGTGACGAGCAGTACTTC.